One sample yielded the 30 T cell receptor beta chains listed below, sequenced in a study of radiation and T cells in renal cell carcinoma (dated by TCRdb to 2020 to 2022). This specimen's time point label, interpreted: baseline pretreatment blood. This sample's treatment or condition label indicates: 15 Gy SBRT to primary tumor, nephrectomy 4 weeks later. Libraries were made using the immunoSEQ multiplex PCR assay. The source is immuneACCESS, and TCRdb retained only in-frame sequences with V and J called. Part of the clones is not carried over; for the studies checked, unresolved V genes explain less than half of this, and the remainder is unexplained. For this sample there are tens of thousands of clones; 82% appear just once. The ten largest clonotypes hold 5% to 7.5% of the sample. Sequences were derived from blood, sampled from a patient whose treatment included radiotherapy and nephrectomy. These receptors all stem from a man in his 60s with renal cell carcinoma.

Only a few counts were recorded for this clone. The V call is TRBV9, the J call TRBJ1-2; no definite D call. The germline V gene has CDR1 SGDLS and CDR2 YYNGEE. Between the trimmed V and J ends, which lost 0 bases and 4 bases, there was a span of 7 bases. The CDR3 has 13 amino acids. The CDR3, as DNA: TGTGCCAGCAGCGTAGGACCGACCTATGGCTACACCTTC. Encoded protein: CASSVGPTYGYTF.

This clone was recorded once. This sequence joins TRBV5-1 and TRBJ2-2; maybe TRBD1 (5 bases). CDR3 length equals 15 residues. Germline V gene lookup returns CDR1 SGHRS and CDR2 YFSETQ. V was clipped by 3 bases and J by 5 bases, with 14 bases between them. The CDR3 DNA reads TGCGCCAGCAGCTACGACCCCCACAGGACCGGGGAGCTGTTTTTT. Its translation is CASSYDPHRTGELFF.

The chain has TRBV5-1 and TRBJ1-3; TRBD1 might be the D (5 bases). CDR3 length: 15 amino acids. Trimming took off 0 bases at V and 2 bases at J, with 9 bases between the two ends. Germline V gives CDR1 SGHRS, CDR2 YFSETQ. CDR3 region: CASSLAQGAGNTIYF. In nucleotides, the CDR3 is TGCGCCAGCAGCTTGGCTCAGGGTGCTGGAAACACCATATATTTT.

The V and J genes are TRBV11-2 and TRBJ2-7; D call uncertain. Trimming shortened V by 1 base and J by 4 bases, and 8 bases separated the two germline ends. This CDR3 is built from 13 residues. The V gene's germline CDR1 is SGHAT and CDR2 FQNNGV. CDR3 residues: CASSLVKWYEQYF. In nucleotides, the CDR3 is TGTGCCAGCAGCTTAGTTAAATGGTACGAGCAGTACTTC.

In its sample, this clone was seen a few times. The chain has TRBV4-2 and TRBJ1-1; no definite D call. V was cut by 1 base and J by 4 bases, with 13 bases left in between. Germline V gene lookup returns CDR1 LGHNA and CDR2 YNFKEQ. The CDR3 has 15 residues. This CDR3 reads CASSQGAGLSTEAFF. The DNA of the CDR3 is TGTGCCAGCAGCCAAGGGGCGGGGTTGAGCACTGAAGCTTTCTTT.

This clone came up once. The chain joins TRBV5-8 to TRBJ2-1; 9 bases match TRBD2. Trimming at V came to 4 bases and at J to 5 bases, leaving 19 bases not matched to a gene. The CDR3 totals 19 residues. Germline CDR1 reads SGHTS; CDR2 reads YDEGEE. This chain's CDR3 is CASSRGFWVSASGNNEQFF. The CDR3 coding sequence is TGTGCCAGCAGCCGGGGATTCTGGGTCTCTGCTAGCGGGAACAATGAGCAGTTCTTC.

V gene TRBV28 combines with J gene TRBJ1-2; TRBD1 agrees at 9 bases. This CDR3 has 16 residues. Trimming took 2 bases from V and 2 from J; bases not matched to a gene: 6. Per germline, CDR1 MDHEN and CDR2 SYDVKM. This CDR3 is CASSLIGQGPNYGYTF. The CDR3 coding sequence is TGTGCCAGCAGTTTAATCGGACAGGGGCCGAACTATGGCTACACCTTC.

This clone was seen just once. The rearrangement links TRBV6-6 to TRBJ2-3; D is possibly TRBD1 (6 bases). CDR1 MNHNY and CDR2 SVGAGI come from the germline V gene (reference sequence). This CDR3 region has 13 residues. Trimming stripped 6 bases from V and 1 base from J, with 8 bases between. The CDR3 DNA is TGTGCCAGCAGGGGGGCGGGCACAGATACGCAGTATTTT. Amino acids: CASRGAGTDTQYF.

The rearrangement uses TRBV19 and TRBJ2-1, with a possible D match to TRBD2 (5 bases). CDR1 and CDR2 from the germline V gene are LNHDA and SQIVND (reference sequence). The CDR3 consists of 15 residues. The germline V and J ends were trimmed by 5 bases and 10 bases, with 21 bases remaining between them. Written as DNA, the CDR3 is TGTGCCAGTAGTCCCCTGGCGGGTGCGGTGGAGGAGCAGTTCTTC. It specifies CASSPLAGAVEEQFF.

The rearrangement uses TRBV28 and TRBJ2-2; D possibly matches TRBD1 or TRBD2 (5 bases each). V shed 5 bases and J shed 2 bases, with 18 bases lying between them. The CDR3 is made up of 17 amino acids. Germline V gene lookup returns CDR1 MDHEN and CDR2 SYDVKM. The CDR3 DNA follows: TGTGCCAGCAGTCTCACCGGGACGGGGACCAACACCGGGGAGCTGTTTTTT. It codes for CASSLTGTGTNTGELFF.

This CDR3 is CASRNTLTQEQYF. The CDR3 bases are TGTGCCAGCAGAAATACTTTAACTCAGGAGCAGTACTTC. The gene calls are TRBV28 and TRBJ2-7; D is ambiguous. Looked up from germline, CDR1 is MDHEN and CDR2 is SYDVKM. The V end lost 6 bases, the J end lost 7 bases, and 16 bases lay between the germline ends. The CDR3 sequence is 13 residues long.

This chain connects TRBV15 to TRBJ1-1; maybe TRBD1 (6 bases). The CDR3 extends over 14 amino acids. The V end lost 1 base, the J end lost 7 bases, and 13 bases lay between the germline ends. In germline, CDR1 is LNHNV, CDR2 YYDKDF (reference sequence). This CDR3 reads CATSRARGAVEAFF. DNA of the CDR3: TGTGCCACCAGCAGAGCCCGGGGGGCTGTTGAAGCTTTCTTT.

The rearrangement joins TRBV10-3 to TRBJ2-1, with 7 positions matching TRBD2. This CDR3 is 16 amino acids long. Germline CDR1 ENHRY, CDR2 SYGVKD. J gave up 0 bases and V 4 bases, and 6 bases lay outside the gene matches. In DNA, the CDR3 is TGTGCCATCAGTGCCGATAGCGGGTCCTCCTACAATGAGCAGTTCTTC. Amino acids: CAISADSGSSYNEQFF.

The J gene is TRBJ2-6, the V gene TRBV28, with D unclear. V was cut by 3 bases and J by 2 bases, with 8 bases left in between. Per the germline V gene, CDR1 is MDHEN and CDR2 is SYDVKM. This CDR3 has 15 amino acids. The CDR3: CASSLWSAGANVLTF. Here the CDR3 DNA reads TGTGCCAGCAGTTTGTGGTCAGCTGGGGCCAACGTCCTGACTTTC.

J is TRBJ2-1 and V is TRBV19; D might be TRBD2 (6 bases). The CDR3 spans 16 residues. Germline-derived CDR1 and CDR2 are LNHDA and SQIVND (reference sequence). The ends were cut back, 5 bases at V and 0 bases at J, with 14 bases in the middle. The CDR3: CASSPGLSSSYNEQFF. The CDR3 nucleotides read TGTGCCAGTAGTCCGGGACTTTCGAGCTCCTACAATGAGCAGTTCTTC.

This chain joins TRBV7-8 and TRBJ2-4, with D tentatively TRBD1 (5 bases). The CDR3 is made up of 15 amino acids. V dropped 2 bases and J dropped 5 bases, with 13 bases sitting between them. Germline CDR1 reads SGHVS; CDR2 reads FQNEAQ. CDR3 sequence (DNA): TGTGCCAGCAGCTTAATTTTGGGCAGGGAAAACATTCAGTACTTC. Translation: CASSLILGRENIQYF. The variable domain in full, with the rest retrieved from reference TRBV7-8 and TRBJ2-4, is GAGVSQSPRYKVAKRGQDVALRCDPISGHVSLFWYQQALGQGPEFLTYFQNEAQLDKSGLPSDRFFAERPEGSVSTLKIQRTQQEDSAVYLCASSLILGRENIQYFGAGTRLSVL.

CDR3 residues: CASSSGTGFQETQYF. The CDR3 DNA is TGTGCCAGCAGCTCCGGGACAGGGTTTCAAGAGACCCAGTACTTC. The gene calls are TRBV5-8 and TRBJ2-5; 9 nucleotides align to TRBD1. V trimming: 3 bases; J trimming: 2 bases; junction bases outside the gene matches: 5. Germline-derived CDR1 and CDR2 are SGHTS and YDEGEE. There are 15 residues in the CDR3.

CDR3 region: CASSFHDGGSYEQYF. CDR3 DNA sequence: TGTGCCAGCAGCTTTCATGACGGTGGCTCCTACGAGCAGTACTTC. This chain uses TRBV11-2 with TRBJ2-7; no clear D gene. Per the germline V gene, CDR1 is SGHAT and CDR2 is FQNNGV. The CDR3 is 15 residues long. The V gene lost 3 bases and the J gene lost 0 bases, with 12 bases spanning the gap.

This clone has just a few counts. The J gene is TRBJ2-6, the V gene TRBV29-1, with 9 bases identical to TRBD1. The length of the CDR3 is 15 residues. Germline trimming cut 4 bases from V and 0 bases from J; bases unmatched to any gene: 1. Germline loops: CDR1 SQVTM, CDR2 ANQGSEA. CDR3 amino acids: CSVAGQGSGANVLTF. Here the CDR3 DNA reads TGCAGCGTTGCGGGACAGGGCTCTGGGGCCAACGTCCTGACTTTC.

The chain joins TRBV27 to TRBJ2-1; 9 nucleotides match TRBD2. Germline V gene data show CDR1 as MNHEY and CDR2 as SMNVEV (reference sequence). The CDR3 has 16 amino acids. The CDR3 nucleotides read TGTGCGACCGGGACAGAGTTGTCTAGCGGGATTCGCGAGCAGTTCTTC. It codes for CATGTELSSGIREQFF.

The chain combines TRBV7-3 with TRBJ2-1; 13 bases align to TRBD2. J was trimmed by 6 bases and V by 6 bases; bases with no gene match: 8. This CDR3 spans 16 amino acids. The germline V gene has CDR1 SGHTA and CDR2 FQGTGA. CDR3 sequence reads: CASSYSTSGRANEQFF. The CDR3 DNA is TGTGCCAGCAGTTATTCTACTAGCGGGAGGGCCAATGAGCAGTTCTTC.

The chain has TRBV4-3 and TRBJ2-3; 10 nucleotides align to TRBD2. CDR1 and CDR2 from the germline V gene are LGHNA and YSLEER. The CDR3 is made up of 20 amino acids. Trimming cost V 0 bases and J 0 bases; bases outside gene matches: 12. CDR3 sequence reads: CASSQDQLGPGLASTDTQYF. Written as DNA, the CDR3 is TGCGCCAGCAGCCAAGATCAATTGGGGCCGGGACTAGCGAGCACAGATACGCAGTATTTT.

V and J are TRBV28 and TRBJ2-7, with D maybe TRBD2 (5 bases). The ends were cut back, 7 bases at V and 3 bases at J, with 19 bases in the middle. This CDR3 contains 15 residues. Germline V CDR1 and CDR2: MDHEN, SYDVKM. The CDR3 spells CASTGGASSSYEQYF. The CDR3 DNA reads as TGTGCCAGCACGGGCGGCGCTAGCTCCAGCTACGAGCAGTACTTC.

The rearrangement joins TRBV4-2 to TRBJ1-6; the D is unclear. Germline V CDR1 and CDR2: LGHNA, YNFKEQ. CDR3 size: 14 residues. The V end lost 4 bases, the J end lost 15 bases, and 19 bases lay between the germline ends. The CDR3 DNA sequence: TGTGCCAGCAGCCCCCGGGTGGGTAGGTTTTTCCTCCACTTT. As protein: CASSPRVGRFFLHF.

CDR3 sequence: CASSATGLSPDTQYF. CDR3 nucleotide sequence: TGTGCCAGCAGCGCTACTGGACTGTCCCCGGATACGCAGTATTTT. The gene calls are TRBV2 and TRBJ2-3; a weak D match, TRBD2 (5 bases). With 6 bases removed from V and 6 bases from J, the gap between germline ends came to 19 bases. The germline CDR1 and CDR2 sequences are SNHLY and FYNNEI. The CDR3 is 15 amino acids.

DNA of the CDR3: TGTGCCAGCATGGGCTTGGCTGGAGGGCCTCATGAGCAGTTCTTC. Translation gives CASMGLAGGPHEQFF. The rearrangement links TRBV6-1 to TRBJ2-1, with D maybe TRBD2 (6 bases). CDR3 length: 15 residues. V was cut by 7 bases and J by 8 bases, with 21 bases left in between. Germline V gene data show CDR1 as MNHNS and CDR2 as SASEGT.

The chain combines TRBV2 with TRBJ2-7; D gene unclear. The CDR3 totals 13 residues. V was shortened by 2 bases and J by 6 bases, with 11 bases between the two germline ends. Germline V gene data show CDR1 as SNHLY and CDR2 as FYNNEI. The CDR3 bases are TGTGCCAGCAGTGAAAGCAGGTCCGGCGAGCAGTACTTC. It codes for CASSESRSGEQYF.

This clone was observed many times. This chain links TRBV7-6 with TRBJ2-7, with TRBD2 matching 8 bases. The V segment lost 7 bases and the J segment 6 bases; nucleotides outside the gene matches: 14. Per germline, CDR1 SGHVS and CDR2 FNYEAQ. CDR3 length: 15 residues. The CDR3 sequence is CASTSAPSAGGEQYF. CDR3 sequence (DNA): TGTGCCAGCACCTCTGCCCCCTCGGCGGGAGGCGAGCAGTACTTC.

The V call is TRBV5-1, the J call TRBJ2-3, with 13 bases identical to TRBD2. The CDR3 length is 15 residues. V was clipped by 9 bases and J by 5 bases; unmatched bases: 9. Germline CDR1 SGHRS, CDR2 YFSETQ. The CDR3: CATSPRLAGGDTQYF. CDR3 DNA: TGCGCCACTTCGCCTAGACTAGCGGGAGGAGATACGCAGTATTTT.

The rearrangement joins TRBV27 to TRBJ2-7, with 10 bases matching TRBD1. V shed 5 bases and J 3 bases; nucleotides not matched to a gene: 4. The CDR3 has 14 amino acids. Germline V gene data show CDR1 as MNHEY and CDR2 as SMNVEV (reference sequence). The CDR3 is CASSPGTGVYEQYF. As DNA, the CDR3 is TGTGCCAGCAGTCCCGGGACAGGGGTCTACGAGCAGTACTTC.